These T cell receptor beta chains were read from a single sample in a study of blood T cell repertoires in COVID-19. Sequencing was performed with immunoSEQ multiplex PCR; in TCRdb, only in-frame clones are kept and a portion is missing. Found here are 150,000 to 200,000 clones, 80% to 90% of them singletons; the top ten hold roughly 2%. Sequencing was done on a sample of peripheral blood. The receptors derive from a woman aged 80 or older with acute or convalescent COVID-19. CDR3s include the opening cysteine and the closing phenylalanine or tryptophan. The order of the fields is V gene, CDR3 protein.

TRBV5-6	CASSLGHTSYNSPLHF
TRBV30	CAWSYGVSGYTF
TRBV6-6	CASSYSDRVSYEQYF
TRBV27	CASSLWGQGYTGELFF
TRBV13	CASSPRGLAGIYNEQFF
TRBV18	CASSPTGTGHQETQYF
TRBV10-3	CAISQTSGNTDTQYF
TRBV6-5	CASTVHRGRLDKLFF
TRBV9	CASSVVGWESYNEQFF
TRBV4-2	CASSRELHYEQYF
TRBV5-5	CASSSGQGLYEQYF
TRBV7-2	CASSPDSHPKNIQYF
TRBV7-8	CASMKMVSSYNEQFF
TRBV11-3	CASSLRQAAYNEQFF
TRBV4-1	CASSQAGGRYNEQFF
TRBV6-2/TRBV6-3	CASSYGRATDTQYF
TRBV12-3/TRBV12-4	CASSNGPRGRYTF
TRBV5-1	CASSPTGDRTGELFF
TRBV6-5	CASSYFTGAEQYF
TRBV5-4	CASTDKITGQRQRAFF
TRBV11-3	CASALAGGAYNEQFF
TRBV5-6	CASSRTTGGLEQFF
TRBV9	CASSVDPQGQGPEQFF
TRBV4-1	CASSQSSGLAGGRFYTDTQYF
TRBV2	CASSGDSDFHGYTF
TRBV27	CASSLFGHANTGELFF
TRBV19	CASSIGLLDTEAFF
TRBV2	CASSEDRSDTQYF
TRBV13	CASSSDRVRTDTQYF
TRBV5-4	CASSPPGQGILRETQYF
TRBV3-1/TRBV3-2	CASSQPLAGGLYNEQFF
TRBV2	CASRERGSSSYEQYF
TRBV28	CASSQQGAGGYTF
TRBV19	CASSMRDRGNTEAFF
TRBV6-5	CASKGAGLAYEQYF